Listed below are T cell receptor beta chains from one sample, sequenced in a study of T-cell reconstitution after alpha-beta-depleted transplantation in children. TCRdb re-analysed the PCR reads in MiXCR, keeping a single row per CDR3 protein. The data hold a few hundred thousand distinct CDR3 sequences, with 15% to 20% observed a single time. Source: PBMCs, mostly from graft donor cells, taken 360 days after TCRalphabeta/CD19-depleted stem cell transplant. The receptors derive from a boy younger than two who had a stem cell transplant for Wiskott-Aldrich syndrome, so the T cells may come from the graft donor. Each CDR3 is given with its conserved first and last residue. The D gene is left open where the match is weak. Expanded clones get a size class; other rows say once, few or many, or leave the size out.

D gene | J gene | clone size | V gene | CDR3 protein | CDR3 DNA
. | TRBJ1-3 | . | TRBV11-2 | CASSSGTGNTIYF | TGTGCCAGCAGCTCAGGAACTGGAAACACCATATATTTT
. | TRBJ1-2 | . | TRBV12-3/TRBV12-4 | CASSLVNRGYTF | TGTGCCAGCAGTTTAGTTAACAGGGGCTACACCTTC
. | TRBJ1-1 | few | TRBV29-1 | CSVKGIMNTEAFF | TGCAGCGTGAAGGGAATCATGAACACTGAAGCTTTCTTT
. | TRBJ2-7 | few | TRBV5-1 | CASSSRQDYEQYF | TGCGCCAGCAGCTCAAGACAGGACTACGAGCAGTACTTC
. | TRBJ2-7 | . | TRBV12-3/TRBV12-4 | CASSFSDTIYEQYF | TGTGCCAGCAGTTTTAGTGACACCATCTACGAGCAGTACTTC
TRBD2 | TRBJ2-5 | few | TRBV5-4 | CASSSVGLAPQETQYF | TGTGCCAGCAGCTCCGTCGGACTAGCACCACAAGAGACCCAGTACTTC
. | TRBJ2-3 | few | TRBV24-1 | CATSPTGLWDTQYF | TGTGCCACGAGCCCGACGGGTCTTTGGGATACGCAGTATTTT
. | TRBJ1-5 | . | TRBV12-3/TRBV12-4 | CASSLFGNQPQHF | TGTGCCAGCAGTTTATTCGGCAATCAGCCCCAGCATTTT
. | TRBJ2-6 | few | TRBV11-1 | CASSILTGRGSGANVLTF | TGTGCCAGCAGCATACTTACGGGGAGAGGCTCTGGGGCCAACGTCCTGACTTTC
. | TRBJ2-1 | . | TRBV7-2 | CASAHLGRNNEQFF | TGTGCCAGCGCGCATCTTGGCAGAAACAATGAGCAGTTCTTC
TRBD2 | TRBJ2-5 | . | TRBV6-2/TRBV6-3 | CASSSAGGVTQYF | TGTGCCAGCAGTTCCGCGGGGGGTGTGACCCAGTACTTC
. | TRBJ2-7 | . | TRBV4-2 | CASSQVGMASYEQYF | TGTGCCAGCAGCCAAGTGGGGATGGCTTCCTACGAGCAGTACTTC
. | TRBJ1-4 | few | TRBV12-3/TRBV12-4 | CASRPGLSNEKLFF | TGTGCCAGCAGGCCGGGACTGTCCAATGAAAAACTGTTTTTT
. | TRBJ2-1 | few | TRBV11-2 | CASRSRDSFSEQFF | TGTGCCAGCAGATCCCGGGACTCCTTTAGTGAGCAGTTCTTC
TRBD2 | TRBJ2-2 | . | TRBV2 | CASRGLAGDGGELFF | TGTGCCAGCAGGGGACTAGCGGGAGACGGCGGGGAGCTGTTTTTT
. | TRBJ2-7 | . | TRBV12-3/TRBV12-4 | CASRGSMQGGEQYF | TGTGCCAGCAGGGGGTCCATGCAGGGAGGCGAGCAGTACTTC
. | TRBJ2-5 | . | TRBV20-1 | CSALGGAETQYF | TGCAGTGCTCTTGGAGGGGCAGAGACCCAGTACTTC
. | TRBJ1-1 | . | TRBV7-8 | CASSTGQAEAFF | TGTGCCAGCAGCACCGGACAAGCTGAAGCTTTCTTT
TRBD2 | TRBJ2-7 | . | TRBV6-5 | CASIPGLAGSEQYF | TGTGCCAGCATTCCTGGACTAGCGGGAAGCGAGCAGTACTTC
. | TRBJ2-3 | few | TRBV3-1 | CASSQDRGLLGTDTQYF | TGTGCCAGCAGCCAAGATCGGGGACTTCTGGGGACAGATACGCAGTATTTT
. | TRBJ2-3 | few | TRBV11-3 | CASSLGDLGPGTDTQYF | TGTGCCAGCAGCTTAGGAGACTTGGGGCCTGGCACAGATACGCAGTATTTT
. | TRBJ2-5 | . | TRBV30 | CAWAALYQETQYF | TGTGCCTGGGCAGCCCTGTACCAAGAGACCCAGTACTTC
. | TRBJ1-4 | few | TRBV10-3 | CATTSAPGGGEKLFF | TGTGCCACCACCTCCGCGCCGGGCGGGGGTGAAAAACTGTTTTTT
. | TRBJ2-1 | . | TRBV29-1 | CSVLGFYNEQFF | TGCAGCGTCCTCGGGTTCTACAATGAGCAGTTCTTC
. | TRBJ2-5 | few | TRBV6-4 | CASSERGGQETQYF | TGTGCCAGCAGTGAAAGGGGGGGACAAGAGACCCAGTACTTC
. | TRBJ2-7 | . | TRBV12-3/TRBV12-4 | CASSSHWGYEQYF | TGTGCCAGCAGTTCCCATTGGGGTTACGAGCAGTACTTC
. | TRBJ2-2 | few | TRBV10-3 | CAISESRANTGELFF | TGTGCCATCAGTGAGTCAAGAGCGAACACCGGGGAGCTGTTTTTT
. | TRBJ2-4 | few | TRBV5-1 | CASSWQLGAKNIQYF | TGCGCCAGCAGCTGGCAACTGGGAGCCAAAAACATTCAGTACTTC
. | TRBJ2-1 | . | TRBV7-9 | CASRKFSYNEQFF | TGTGCCAGCAGGAAATTCTCCTACAATGAGCAGTTCTTC
TRBD2 | TRBJ2-1 | few | TRBV18 | CASSPLSGAMGNEQFF | TGTGCCAGCTCACCCTTAAGCGGGGCAATGGGCAATGAGCAGTTCTTC
TRBD1 | TRBJ2-1 | . | TRBV4-2 | CASSVSGQGNNEQFF | TGTGCCAGCAGCGTATCCGGACAGGGTAACAATGAGCAGTTCTTC
. | TRBJ2-1 | . | TRBV20-1 | CSARDMGGNYNEQFF | TGCAGTGCTAGAGATATGGGCGGGAACTACAATGAGCAGTTCTTC
TRBD1 | TRBJ2-7 | . | TRBV3-1 | CASGRGTFYEQYF | TGTGCCTCAGGCAGGGGGACCTTTTACGAGCAGTACTTC
. | TRBJ2-3 | . | TRBV6-5 | CASSYSRGLWLDTQYF | TGTGCCAGCAGTTACTCGCGTGGACTCTGGTTAGATACGCAGTATTTT
. | TRBJ2-2 | few | TRBV6-2/TRBV6-3 | CASSYQLPGELFF | TGTGCCAGCAGTTACCAGCTTCCCGGGGAGCTGTTTTTT
. | TRBJ1-1 | . | TRBV20-1 | CSARDGGPVNTEAFF | TGCAGTGCTAGAGATGGAGGACCGGTGAACACTGAAGCTTTCTTT
TRBD1 | TRBJ2-2 | . | TRBV10-3 | CAISELTGTGMTGELFF | TGTGCCATCAGTGAGCTCACCGGGACAGGGATGACCGGGGAGCTGTTTTTT
. | TRBJ2-3 | . | TRBV7-2 | CASSWVGWGGTDTQYF | TGTGCCAGCAGCTGGGTCGGTTGGGGGGGCACAGATACGCAGTATTTT